This T cell receptor (beta chain) was observed in a study of shared clonotypes between healthy human individuals. Study-wide points: Non-shared clonotypes had lower generation probabilities than clonotypes shared by all four sorted-subset donors.

Into CD45RA+ naive and CD45RA-negative memory subsets, the CD4+ cells were split. When replicate PCRs were run on sorted subsets, they used roughly 0.2 ug DNA, tens of thousands of T cell genomes. Original analysis: In the immunoSEQ data, sequences were junction-only and lacked quality scores, so filtering differed. Only in-frame clones appear in the TCRdb table, and some are missing; sequencing was by immunoSEQ multiplex PCR. V, J and clone size derive from that table, while D and trimming were established from the DNA sequence. The table records millions of clones, 85% to 95% of them present only once. Worth noting for this clone: The antigen remains unidentified.

Trimming shortened V by 5 bases and J by 5 bases, and 7 bases separated the two germline ends. CDR3 size: 11 residues. The germline gives CDR1 KGHSH, CDR2 LQKENI. The chain joins TRBV18 to TRBJ2-7; no reliable D call. This TCR derives from a man between 18 and 29 years old in good health. Some clones in this sample may be carry-over from other donors' samples. The sequenced sample consisted of naive CD4+ T cells from PBMCs. Sample subset: CD45RA+ positively selected. CDR3 loop: CASSVTNEQYF. DNA of the CDR3: TGTGCCAGCTCAGTAACCAACGAGCAGTACTTC. The full variable domain, completed using reference TRBV18 and TRBJ2-7, is NAGVMQNPRHLVRRRGQEARLRCSPMKGHSHVYWYRQLPEEGLKFMVYLQKENIIDESGMPKERFSAEFPKEGPSILRIQQVVRGDSAAYFCASSVTNEQYFGPGTRLTVT.